These T cell receptor beta chains were read from a single sample in a study of cytotoxic CD8 clonotypes in ibrutinib-treated CLL. Produced via immunoSEQ multiplex PCR; TCRdb's table is partial and in-frame only. The sample records roughly 300,000 clones, less than 85% being singletons. This sample comprised PBMCs, obtained at disease progression, from a patient treated with ibrutinib. The source is a human donor with chronic lymphocytic leukemia. Both conserved end residues are part of each CDR3. Fields, in order: D gene, V gene, clone size, J gene, CDR3 DNA, CDR3 protein. D genes are given only for firm matches. For some rows the clone size is stated as once, few or many, or as a class when expanded; others skip it.

D gene: -
V gene: TRBV21-1
clone size: -
J gene: TRBJ1-2
CDR3 DNA: TGTGCCAGCAGCAAATTCCATACTACAGGTGGCTACACCTTC
CDR3 protein: CASSKFHTTGGYTF

D gene: -
V gene: TRBV2
clone size: -
J gene: TRBJ1-4
CDR3 DNA: TGTGCCAGCAGACTCAGGGTGCAGACTAATGAAAAACTGTTTTTT
CDR3 protein: CASRLRVQTNEKLFF

D gene: TRBD1
V gene: TRBV18
clone size: few
J gene: TRBJ2-7
CDR3 DNA: TGTGCCAGCTCAAATCAACAGGGGGCAGTCTACGAGCAGTACTTC
CDR3 protein: CASSNQQGAVYEQYF

D gene: -
V gene: TRBV27
clone size: -
J gene: TRBJ2-7
CDR3 DNA: TGTGCCAGCACGAGGGGATATCCCTACGAGCAGTACTTC
CDR3 protein: CASTRGYPYEQYF

D gene: -
V gene: TRBV14
clone size: -
J gene: TRBJ1-1
CDR3 DNA: TGTGCCAGCAGCCAACATGACAGATCTGAAGCTTTCTTT
CDR3 protein: CASSQHDRSEAFF

D gene: TRBD2
V gene: TRBV18
clone size: -
J gene: TRBJ2-7
CDR3 DNA: TGTGCCAGCTCACCAGGACTAGCGGGGGTTCCCATCTACGAGCAGTACTTC
CDR3 protein: CASSPGLAGVPIYEQYF

D gene: TRBD2
V gene: TRBV5-1
clone size: -
J gene: TRBJ2-3
CDR3 DNA: TGCGCCAGCAGTCTAGCGGGGGTCACAGATACGCAGTATTTT
CDR3 protein: CASSLAGVTDTQYF

D gene: -
V gene: TRBV6-6
clone size: -
J gene: TRBJ2-4
CDR3 DNA: TGTGCCAGCAGTTACGAGGCAGGTACCAAAAACATTCAGTACTTC
CDR3 protein: CASSYEAGTKNIQYF

D gene: -
V gene: TRBV19
clone size: -
J gene: TRBJ2-1
CDR3 DNA: TGTCCACATGTAAAAGCGGCCAAGGGCTACAATGAGCAGTTCTTC
CDR3 protein: CPHVKAAKGYNEQFF

D gene: TRBD1
V gene: TRBV6-1
clone size: -
J gene: TRBJ1-5
CDR3 DNA: TGTGCCAGCAGTGAGATACCCGACAGGGGCCAGCCCCAGCATTTT
CDR3 protein: CASSEIPDRGQPQHF

D gene: -
V gene: TRBV6-5
clone size: -
J gene: TRBJ2-7
CDR3 DNA: TGTGCCAGCAGGACCGACGGCACCTACGAGCAGTACTTC
CDR3 protein: CASRTDGTYEQYF

D gene: -
V gene: TRBV29-1
clone size: -
J gene: TRBJ1-2
CDR3 DNA: TGCAGCGTTGAAGCGACTCACGGAGCCGACTATGGCTACACCTTC
CDR3 protein: CSVEATHGADYGYTF

D gene: -
V gene: TRBV9
clone size: -
J gene: TRBJ2-2
CDR3 DNA: TGTGCCAGCAGCGTACAGGGCGTGAACACCGGGGAGCTGTTTTTT
CDR3 protein: CASSVQGVNTGELFF

D gene: TRBD1
V gene: TRBV5-1
clone size: -
J gene: TRBJ2-1
CDR3 DNA: TGCGCCAGCAGCTTCCAGGGGGCTCATGAGCAGTTCTTC
CDR3 protein: CASSFQGAHEQFF

D gene: -
V gene: TRBV7-2
clone size: few
J gene: TRBJ2-7
CDR3 DNA: TGTGCCAGCAGCTTAGGTAGAGGGGGCTACGAGCAGTACTTC
CDR3 protein: CASSLGRGGYEQYF

D gene: -
V gene: TRBV4-1
clone size: -
J gene: TRBJ2-7
CDR3 DNA: TGCGCCAGCAGCCAAGATATGGGACACTCCCGTTGGGAGCAGTACTTC
CDR3 protein: CASSQDMGHSRWEQYF

D gene: TRBD2
V gene: TRBV6-5
clone size: once
J gene: TRBJ2-3
CDR3 DNA: TGTGCCAGCAGTTACTGGGGGGGGGAGACAGATACGCAGTATTTT
CDR3 protein: CASSYWGGETDTQYF

D gene: -
V gene: TRBV29-1
clone size: -
J gene: TRBJ1-4
CDR3 DNA: TGCAGCGGGGCCCTAAGAGGTGAAAAACTGTTTTTT
CDR3 protein: CSGALRGEKLFF

D gene: -
V gene: TRBV11-2
clone size: -
J gene: TRBJ2-7
CDR3 DNA: TGTGCCAGCAGTGCCAGCAGGGAGCAGTACTTC
CDR3 protein: CASSASREQYF

D gene: -
V gene: TRBV5-6
clone size: once
J gene: TRBJ1-5
CDR3 DNA: TGTGCCAGCAGCTTTCGGACACTTAGCAATCAGCCCCAGCATTTT
CDR3 protein: CASSFRTLSNQPQHF

D gene: TRBD1
V gene: TRBV27
clone size: -
J gene: TRBJ2-1
CDR3 DNA: TGTGCCAGCAGTCGTCAGGGGGCAGTCAATGAGCAGTTCTTC
CDR3 protein: CASSRQGAVNEQFF

D gene: -
V gene: TRBV18
clone size: -
J gene: TRBJ1-3
CDR3 DNA: TGTGCCAGCTCACCAGAGCGTTACGACAGACGATTCTCCTCTGGAAACACCATATATTTT
CDR3 protein: CASSPERYDRRFSSGNTIYF

D gene: TRBD1
V gene: TRBV7-9
clone size: -
J gene: TRBJ2-2
CDR3 DNA: TGTGCCAGCAGCTTAGTACCGGGACAGGGGGCTACCGGGGAGCTGTTTTTT
CDR3 protein: CASSLVPGQGATGELFF

D gene: -
V gene: TRBV28
clone size: once
J gene: TRBJ2-7
CDR3 DNA: TGTGCCAGCAGTACCCCTCCATACGAGCAGTACTTC
CDR3 protein: CASSTPPYEQYF

D gene: TRBD2
V gene: TRBV4-1
clone size: few
J gene: TRBJ2-1
CDR3 DNA: TGCGCCAGCAGCCAGCCGTCGCCGGGGGGAAAGTTCTTC
CDR3 protein: CASSQPSPGGKFF

D gene: -
V gene: TRBV11-3
clone size: -
J gene: TRBJ2-2
CDR3 DNA: TGTGCCAGCAGCTTGGGGGGCTCCGGCACCGGGGAGCTGTTTTTT
CDR3 protein: CASSLGGSGTGELFF

D gene: TRBD1
V gene: TRBV18
clone size: -
J gene: TRBJ1-2
CDR3 DNA: TGTGCCAGCTCCCCTCGGACAGGGGGGAGGTCTGGCTACACCTTC
CDR3 protein: CASSPRTGGRSGYTF

D gene: -
V gene: TRBV5-1
clone size: -
J gene: TRBJ2-5
CDR3 DNA: TGCGCCAGCAGCCCAAGGACTCAGGGGGAGACCCAGTACTTC
CDR3 protein: CASSPRTQGETQYF

D gene: -
V gene: TRBV2
clone size: -
J gene: TRBJ1-5
CDR3 DNA: TGTGCCAGCAGTAACACTCCGGGCCACTCCTCGGGCAATCAGCCCCAGCATTTT
CDR3 protein: CASSNTPGHSSGNQPQHF

D gene: -
V gene: TRBV29-1
clone size: -
J gene: TRBJ1-2
CDR3 DNA: TGCAGCGTTGTAGCGCCCGCTAACTATGGCTACACCTTC
CDR3 protein: CSVVAPANYGYTF

D gene: -
V gene: TRBV27
clone size: few
J gene: TRBJ2-2
CDR3 DNA: TGTGCCAGCAGTCCCCGTTTAAGGGGACGGAGCGGGGAGCTGTTTTTT
CDR3 protein: CASSPRLRGRSGELFF

D gene: -
V gene: TRBV21-1
clone size: -
J gene: TRBJ1-6
CDR3 DNA: TGTGCCAGTCCCGTCGGACAGCCCTATAATTCACCCCTCCACTTT
CDR3 protein: CASPVGQPYNSPLHF

D gene: -
V gene: TRBV5-1
clone size: -
J gene: TRBJ2-7
CDR3 DNA: TGCGCCAGCAGCTCGGATACAGGCCGCTACGAGCAGTACTTC
CDR3 protein: CASSSDTGRYEQYF

D gene: -
V gene: TRBV27
clone size: -
J gene: TRBJ1-2
CDR3 DNA: TGTGCCAGCAGTTTAACCTCGGACAGCCTCCCTGGCTACACCTTC
CDR3 protein: CASSLTSDSLPGYTF

D gene: TRBD2
V gene: TRBV4-1
clone size: -
J gene: TRBJ2-3
CDR3 DNA: TGCGCCAGCAGCCAGAACCCTAGGACTAGCCATAAAACGCAGTATTTT
CDR3 protein: CASSQNPRTSHKTQYF

D gene: -
V gene: TRBV29-1
clone size: few
J gene: TRBJ1-2
CDR3 DNA: TGCAGCGTTGGGGCGGGGGTTGGCTACACCTTC
CDR3 protein: CSVGAGVGYTF

D gene: -
V gene: TRBV28
clone size: once
J gene: TRBJ1-5
CDR3 DNA: TGTGCCAGCACCCCAACTTACCCCCATGGCAATCAGCCCCAGCATTTT
CDR3 protein: CASTPTYPHGNQPQHF